This record covers a single T cell receptor (beta chain). This record belongs to a study of blood T cell repertoires in COVID-19. Overall study context: From T cells, B-cell-depleted T cells, or PBMCs came the material, which was cDNA or gDNA.

Sequencing used immunoSEQ multiplex PCR; TCRdb keeps in-frame clones, though not all of them. Of approximately 190,000 clones in the sample, about 86% were seen once. Germline V gene data show CDR1 as SGDLS and CDR2 as YYNGEE. The CDR3 is 17 residues long. V shed 0 bases and J shed 0 bases, with 15 bases lying between them. V and J are TRBV9 and TRBJ2-5; D is perhaps TRBD1 (7 bases). The material sequenced was peripheral blood. The TCR was taken from a man aged 25 to 40 with active or convalescent COVID-19. The CDR3, as DNA: TGTGCCAGCAGCGTAGGTCGGTCAGGGGGGTACCAAGAGACCCAGTACTTC. It yields the protein CASSVGRSGGYQETQYF.